Listed below are T cell receptor beta chains from one sample, sequenced in a study of blood T cell repertoires in COVID-19. Sequencing used immunoSEQ multiplex PCR; TCRdb keeps in-frame clones, though not all of them. Altogether about 180,000 clones are present, about three quarters being singletons, with the ten largest covering around 11%. Sequenced material: peripheral blood. These TCRs come from a woman over 75 with COVID-19, enrolled during active disease. Both conserved end residues are part of each CDR3. The order of the fields is CDR3 length, clone size, D gene, J gene, V gene, CDR3 DNA, CDR3 protein. The D gene is left open where the match is weak. Clone size, where shown, is once, few, many, or a class for clones that have expanded.

len: 12
abundance: .
d_gene: .
j_gene: TRBJ1-2
v_gene: TRBV28
CDR3nt: TGTGCCAGCAGTTTACGGGAGTATGGCTACACCTTC
CDR3aa: CASSLREYGYTF

len: 11
abundance: few
d_gene: .
j_gene: TRBJ1-1
v_gene: TRBV7-9
CDR3nt: TGTGCCAGCAGTTCTACAGGGGAAGCTTTCTTT
CDR3aa: CASSSTGEAFF

len: 13
abundance: .
d_gene: .
j_gene: TRBJ1-5
v_gene: TRBV2
CDR3nt: TGTGCCAGCAAGGGGGATAGCAATCAGCCCCAGCATTTT
CDR3aa: CASKGDSNQPQHF

len: 17
abundance: .
d_gene: .
j_gene: TRBJ1-1
v_gene: TRBV12-2
CDR3nt: TGTGCAAGTCGCCCGAAGGGGCCGTGGGTTGAGAACACTGAAGCTTTCTTT
CDR3aa: CASRPKGPWVENTEAFF

len: 13
abundance: .
d_gene: .
j_gene: TRBJ1-2
v_gene: TRBV3-1/TRBV3-2
CDR3nt: TGTGCCAGCAGCCCGGGGGGGACCTATGGCTACACCTTC
CDR3aa: CASSPGGTYGYTF

len: 12
abundance: .
d_gene: .
j_gene: TRBJ2-7
v_gene: TRBV12-3/TRBV12-4
CDR3nt: TGTGCCAGCAGGTCTGACAGCTACGAGCAGTACTTC
CDR3aa: CASRSDSYEQYF

len: 16
abundance: .
d_gene: .
j_gene: TRBJ2-2
v_gene: TRBV3-1/TRBV3-2
CDR3nt: TGTGCCAGCAGCCAACAAACGGGAAGTCACACCGGGGAGCTGTTTTTT
CDR3aa: CASSQQTGSHTGELFF

len: 15
abundance: many
d_gene: .
j_gene: TRBJ1-4
v_gene: TRBV7-8
CDR3nt: TGTGCCAGCAGCTTAGGGGGGGGAGGAGGTGAAAAACTGTTTTTT
CDR3aa: CASSLGGGGGEKLFF

len: 14
abundance: once
d_gene: TRBD1
j_gene: TRBJ2-1
v_gene: TRBV6-1
CDR3nt: TGTGCCAGCAGTGAATGGACGACAGGGGGCGAGCAGTTCTTC
CDR3aa: CASSEWTTGGEQFF

len: 14
abundance: .
d_gene: .
j_gene: TRBJ2-1
v_gene: TRBV7-9
CDR3nt: TGTGCCAGCAGCTTAATGGGAGCTGCGGATGAGCAGTTCTTC
CDR3aa: CASSLMGAADEQFF

len: 12
abundance: few
d_gene: .
j_gene: TRBJ2-7
v_gene: TRBV29-1
CDR3nt: TGCAGCGTTGAACAGGGCAACTACGAGCAGTACTTC
CDR3aa: CSVEQGNYEQYF

len: 19
abundance: .
d_gene: TRBD2
j_gene: TRBJ2-5
v_gene: TRBV6-2/TRBV6-3
CDR3nt: TGTGCCAGCAGTTACATTGCCGGGACTAGCGGGGGGGCCGTAGAGACCCAGTACTTC
CDR3aa: CASSYIAGTSGGAVETQYF

len: 13
abundance: .
d_gene: .
j_gene: TRBJ1-5
v_gene: TRBV7-8
CDR3nt: TGTGCCAGCAGCTTGGGCCAGAATCAGCCCCAGCATTTT
CDR3aa: CASSLGQNQPQHF

len: 15
abundance: .
d_gene: TRBD2
j_gene: TRBJ2-1
v_gene: TRBV6-5
CDR3nt: TGTGCCAGCACTGCTTTACTAGCGGGAGTGCCCGGGCAGTTCTTC
CDR3aa: CASTALLAGVPGQFF

len: 15
abundance: .
d_gene: TRBD1
j_gene: TRBJ2-7
v_gene: TRBV5-5
CDR3nt: TGTGCCAGCAGCTCACGGGACAGAGACGACTACGAGCAGTACTTC
CDR3aa: CASSSRDRDDYEQYF

len: 15
abundance: .
d_gene: TRBD2
j_gene: TRBJ2-5
v_gene: TRBV7-2
CDR3nt: TGTGCCAGCAGCTTAGCGGGAAGCGGGATAGAGACCCAGTACTTC
CDR3aa: CASSLAGSGIETQYF

len: 14
abundance: .
d_gene: .
j_gene: TRBJ2-5
v_gene: TRBV2
CDR3nt: TGTGCCAGCAAGGGGCAGGGGTTAGGAGAGACCCAGTACTTC
CDR3aa: CASKGQGLGETQYF

len: 15
abundance: .
d_gene: TRBD2
j_gene: TRBJ2-3
v_gene: TRBV28
CDR3nt: TGTGCCAGCAGGCCCCTAGCGGGAACTGTAGATACGCAGTATTTT
CDR3aa: CASRPLAGTVDTQYF

len: 15
abundance: .
d_gene: TRBD2
j_gene: TRBJ2-3
v_gene: TRBV7-2
CDR3nt: TGTGCCAGCAGCTTTGGGGGAGGGCCGGGAGATACGCAGTATTTT
CDR3aa: CASSFGGGPGDTQYF

len: 15
abundance: .
d_gene: .
j_gene: TRBJ1-4
v_gene: TRBV7-2
CDR3nt: TGTGCCAGCAGCTGGAGGACAAGCGGGGATGAAAAACTGTTTTTT
CDR3aa: CASSWRTSGDEKLFF

len: 11
abundance: few
d_gene: .
j_gene: TRBJ1-1
v_gene: TRBV12-3/TRBV12-4
CDR3nt: TGTGCCAGCAGTTTAAGGACAGAAGCTTTCTTT
CDR3aa: CASSLRTEAFF

len: 14
abundance: once
d_gene: .
j_gene: TRBJ1-5
v_gene: TRBV10-3
CDR3nt: TGTGCCATCAGTGAGTCCCTAGTGCAACAGCCCCAGCATTTT
CDR3aa: CAISESLVQQPQHF

len: 15
abundance: .
d_gene: TRBD1
j_gene: TRBJ2-3
v_gene: TRBV2
CDR3nt: TGTGCCAGCAGAGTCGACAGGGGGCTGTCAGATACGCAGTATTTT
CDR3aa: CASRVDRGLSDTQYF

len: 15
abundance: .
d_gene: TRBD2
j_gene: TRBJ2-1
v_gene: TRBV19
CDR3nt: TGTGCCAGTTTAGGCGGGAGAGGGACCTACAATGAGCAGTTCTTC
CDR3aa: CASLGGRGTYNEQFF

len: 16
abundance: .
d_gene: TRBD1
j_gene: TRBJ1-5
v_gene: TRBV28
CDR3nt: TGTGCCAGCAGTGACCACAGGGGGACGGGCAATCAGCCCCAGCATTTT
CDR3aa: CASSDHRGTGNQPQHF

len: 17
abundance: .
d_gene: .
j_gene: TRBJ2-7
v_gene: TRBV4-1
CDR3nt: TGCGCCAGCAGCCAAGAACCCGTCGGGGGGCTCTTCTACGAGCAGTACTTC
CDR3aa: CASSQEPVGGLFYEQYF

len: 14
abundance: .
d_gene: .
j_gene: TRBJ2-3
v_gene: TRBV6-1
CDR3nt: TGTGCCAGCAGTGAAGCGGGCGGGACAGATACGCAGTATTTT
CDR3aa: CASSEAGGTDTQYF

len: 16
abundance: few
d_gene: .
j_gene: TRBJ1-5
v_gene: TRBV5-5
CDR3nt: TGTGCCAGCAGCTTGGAGGCAGGGTATAGCAATCAGCCCCAGCATTTT
CDR3aa: CASSLEAGYSNQPQHF

len: 14
abundance: .
d_gene: .
j_gene: TRBJ1-6
v_gene: TRBV5-4
CDR3nt: TGTGCCAGCAGCTTTGGCCAGGTTAATTCACCCCTCCACTTT
CDR3aa: CASSFGQVNSPLHF

len: 12
abundance: .
d_gene: .
j_gene: TRBJ2-3
v_gene: TRBV5-4
CDR3nt: TGTGCCAGCAGCCAGGACACAGATACGCAGTATTTT
CDR3aa: CASSQDTDTQYF

len: 14
abundance: .
d_gene: .
j_gene: TRBJ2-7
v_gene: TRBV19
CDR3nt: TGTGCCAGTAGTGCCCCGACACACTCCTACGAGCAGTACTTC
CDR3aa: CASSAPTHSYEQYF

len: 16
abundance: once
d_gene: .
j_gene: TRBJ2-7
v_gene: TRBV7-7
CDR3nt: TGTGCCAGCAGCTTAGCAAGGGAACGGGCCAGGGACGAGCAGTACTTC
CDR3aa: CASSLARERARDEQYF

len: 15
abundance: .
d_gene: .
j_gene: TRBJ2-5
v_gene: TRBV18
CDR3nt: TGTGCCAGCTCACCAGGAGTCGGGGATCAAGAGACCCAGTACTTC
CDR3aa: CASSPGVGDQETQYF

len: 18
abundance: .
d_gene: .
j_gene: TRBJ1-5
v_gene: TRBV5-8
CDR3nt: TGTGCCAGCAGCTTGTTGATCATAGGGGGTTATAGCAATCAGCCCCAGCATTTT
CDR3aa: CASSLLIIGGYSNQPQHF

len: 18
abundance: .
d_gene: TRBD2
j_gene: TRBJ2-3
v_gene: TRBV4-2
CDR3nt: TGTGCCAGCAGCCAGGGACTAGCGGGAGGCCCTAGCACAGATACGCAGTATTTT
CDR3aa: CASSQGLAGGPSTDTQYF

len: 18
abundance: .
d_gene: TRBD1
j_gene: TRBJ2-3
v_gene: TRBV4-2
CDR3nt: TGTGCCAGCAGCCCAAGCTCGACAGGGGACGATAGCACAGATACGCAGTATTTT
CDR3aa: CASSPSSTGDDSTDTQYF

len: 15
abundance: .
d_gene: TRBD2
j_gene: TRBJ2-1
v_gene: TRBV9
CDR3nt: TGTGCCAGCAGCGTAGGTAGCGGGACTTACAATGAGCAGTTCTTC
CDR3aa: CASSVGSGTYNEQFF

len: 15
abundance: .
d_gene: .
j_gene: TRBJ2-3
v_gene: TRBV7-2
CDR3nt: TGTGCCAGCAGCTTAGTCCCCGAGGGAGCAGATACGCAGTATTTT
CDR3aa: CASSLVPEGADTQYF

len: 13
abundance: .
d_gene: TRBD2
j_gene: TRBJ2-5
v_gene: TRBV10-3
CDR3nt: TGTGCCACCGCTAGCGGGATGGGAGAGACCCAGTACTTC
CDR3aa: CATASGMGETQYF

len: 13
abundance: .
d_gene: .
j_gene: TRBJ1-1
v_gene: TRBV11-3
CDR3nt: TGTGCCAGCAGAACAGGGACGGGCACTGAAGCTTTCTTT
CDR3aa: CASRTGTGTEAFF